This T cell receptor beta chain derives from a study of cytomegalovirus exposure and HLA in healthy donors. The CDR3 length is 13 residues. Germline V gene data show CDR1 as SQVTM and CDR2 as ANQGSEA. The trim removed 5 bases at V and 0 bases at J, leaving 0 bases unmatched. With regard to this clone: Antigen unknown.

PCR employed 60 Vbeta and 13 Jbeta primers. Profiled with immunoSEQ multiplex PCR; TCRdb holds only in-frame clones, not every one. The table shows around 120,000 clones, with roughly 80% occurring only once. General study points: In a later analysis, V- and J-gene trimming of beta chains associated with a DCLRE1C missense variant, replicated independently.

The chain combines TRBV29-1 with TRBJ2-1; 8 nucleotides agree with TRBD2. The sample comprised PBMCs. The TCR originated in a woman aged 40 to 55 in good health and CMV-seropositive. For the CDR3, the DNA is TGCAGCGTTAGCGGGGGCTCCTACAATGAGCAGTTCTTC. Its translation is CSVSGGSYNEQFF.